The rows below give T cell receptor beta chains drawn from one sample of a study of cytotoxic CD8 clonotypes in ibrutinib-treated CLL. TCRdb keeps only in-frame clones here, not all; method: immunoSEQ multiplex PCR. Of approximately 150,000 clones detected, about four fifths appear once; the ten largest clones hold roughly 4.6%. Here the sequenced sample was PBMCs, taken after 24 months of ibrutinib treatment. These receptors all come from a human donor with chronic lymphocytic leukemia. The CDR3 runs from the conserved cysteine through the conserved F or W. The order of the fields is V gene, clone size, J gene, D gene, CDR3 DNA, CDR3 protein. A D gene is named only where the DNA matches it firmly. The size field is filled for only some rows; it gives once, few, many or a size class.

>TRBV2|NA|TRBJ1-5|NA
TGTGCCAGCAGTGGTCCAGGGGCCCGGAATCAGCCCCAGCATTTT
CASSGPGARNQPQHF
>TRBV7-9|NA|TRBJ2-7|TRBD1
TGTGCCAGCAGCTTAGGGCCGGGACAGGGGAGCTCCTACGAGCAGTACTTC
CASSLGPGQGSSYEQYF
>TRBV6-6|NA|TRBJ2-4|NA
TGTGCCAGCCTCAATACGGAGGCCAAAAACATTCAGTACTTC
CASLNTEAKNIQYF
>TRBV7-8|NA|TRBJ1-4|NA
TGTGCCAGCAGCAAAGGGCAGTTTGCAACTAATGAAAAACTGTTTTTT
CASSKGQFATNEKLFF
>TRBV30|NA|TRBJ1-1|NA
TGTGCCTGGGGATACAGGGATCTCCCCACTGAAGCTTTCTTT
CAWGYRDLPTEAFF
>TRBV14|few|TRBJ1-2|TRBD1
TGTGCCAGCAGCCCTCAGGACAGGGCTGGCTACACCTTC
CASSPQDRAGYTF
>TRBV7-3|NA|TRBJ2-3|TRBD2
TGTGCCAGCAGCTTAAGGGCTAAGACTAGCGGGAGCGCAGATACGCAGTATTTT
CASSLRAKTSGSADTQYF
>TRBV6-1|NA|TRBJ1-5|NA
TGTGCCAGCACCCTTGGGGGCAGGGTTGATCAGCCCCAGCATTTT
CASTLGGRVDQPQHF
>TRBV5-1|NA|TRBJ2-7|TRBD1
TGCGCCAGCAGCCGCTCTATAAGGGACAGCATTTACGAGCAGTACTTC
CASSRSIRDSIYEQYF
>TRBV5-6|NA|TRBJ1-5|NA
TGTGCCAGCAGCTCTCTGACGGGGTATCGCAATCAGCCCCAGCATTTT
CASSSLTGYRNQPQHF
>TRBV11-2|NA|TRBJ2-2|NA
TGTGCCAGCAGCCCGACGTTGCGGGACGTTAAGGGCGGGGAGCTGTTTTTT
CASSPTLRDVKGGELFF
>TRBV7-6|NA|TRBJ2-3|NA
TGTGCCAGCAGCTTAGCCGGGGCTAGGGGCCTAACCTTTACTAGCACAGATACGCAGTATTTT
CASSLAGARGLTFTSTDTQYF
>TRBV7-2|NA|TRBJ1-2|NA
TGTGCCAGCAGCTTACTCGCCTATGGCTACACCTTC
CASSLLAYGYTF
>TRBV6-6|NA|TRBJ1-2|TRBD1
TGTGCCAGCACGGGACAGGGGAGGGGTGGCTACACCTTC
CASTGQGRGGYTF
>TRBV6-1|NA|TRBJ2-7|NA
TGTGCCAGCAGTCAAGCCCCATCGCCCCAACGGGGAGGGCAGTACTTC
CASSQAPSPQRGGQYF
>TRBV9|NA|TRBJ2-7|NA
TGTGCCAGCAGCGTACAGAGCTCCTACGAGCAGTACTTC
CASSVQSSYEQYF
>TRBV28|once|TRBJ2-2|NA
TGTGCCAGCAGAAGGGATCTGACCGGGGAGCTGTTTTTT
CASRRDLTGELFF
>TRBV5-4|NA|TRBJ2-1|NA
TGTGCCAGCAGCTTTCGGGGATCCTACAATGAGCAGTTCTTC
CASSFRGSYNEQFF
>TRBV19|few|TRBJ2-2|NA
TGTGCCAGTAGTATATCTGGCGGGATTAACACCGGGGAGCTGTTTTTT
CASSISGGINTGELFF
>TRBV5-1|NA|TRBJ1-1|NA
TGCGCCAGCAGCTTCTCGAACACTGAAGCTTTCTTT
CASSFSNTEAFF
>TRBV6-4|NA|TRBJ2-1|TRBD1
TGTGCCAGTTCCCGGGACAGCTACAATGAGCAGTTCTTC
CASSRDSYNEQFF
>TRBV11-2|NA|TRBJ1-5|NA
TGTGCCAGCAGCTTAGGGGGGGGGCGTAATCAGCCCCAGCATTTT
CASSLGGGRNQPQHF
>TRBV7-9|NA|TRBJ2-3|TRBD2
TGTGCCAGCAGCTTGGCTAGCGGGATCACAGATACGCAGTATTTT
CASSLASGITDTQYF
>TRBV9|few|TRBJ2-5|NA
TGTGCCAGCAGGGGAGATGGGGAGACCCAGTACTTC
CASRGDGETQYF
>TRBV11-2|NA|TRBJ2-1|NA
TGTGCCAGCAGCCCCGACAGGTACAATGAGCAGTTCTTC
CASSPDRYNEQFF
>TRBV19|NA|TRBJ2-5|NA
TGTGCCAGTAGTATTTGGGAGACCCAGTACTTC
CASSIWETQYF
>TRBV5-8|NA|TRBJ2-1|NA
TGTGCCAGCAGCTTGATCCGCGACAGTCGATACAATGAGCAGTTCTTC
CASSLIRDSRYNEQFF